The clone carrying this TCR beta chain was recorded many times. The data belong to a study of spatial heterogeneity in lung cancer. TCRdb called the 5' RACE reads again in MiXCR, with one record for every CDR3 protein. The sample contains about 29,000 distinct CDR3 sequences, roughly 8% of which appear only once. Noted time point: sample taken at primary tumor resection. Sequencing was performed on whole RNA extracted from tumor and nontumor lung tissue, or from frozen PBMC, and the material was left unsorted. Here the sequenced sample was PBMCs, taken at surgery. The source of this sequence is a female donor with early-stage non-small cell lung cancer.

The CDR3 protein is CASSRRTGTGELFF. The DNA of the CDR3 is TGTGCCAGCAGCAGACGGACAGGCACCGGGGAGCTGTTTTTT. This chain joins TRBV7-9 and TRBJ2-2; 7 positions match TRBD1. Trimming at V came to 5 bases and at J to 4 bases, leaving 4 bases not matched to a gene. Germline V CDR1 and CDR2: SEHNR, FQNEAQ (reference sequence). CDR3 size: 14 residues.